These 2 T cell receptor beta chains originate from one sample sequenced in a study of CD8 T cells in Susac syndrome. An amount of RNA that ranged from roughly 0.5 to 1 ug was reverse transcribed with random hexamers. Using its own MiXCR run on the immunoSEQ multiplex PCR reads, TCRdb lists one record per CDR3 protein. The sample consists of roughly 130,000 distinct CDR3 sequences, around 94% of them appearing once. The sequencing sample was made of CD4+ T cells from PBMCs. These TCRs come from a human donor with multiple sclerosis.

This chain joins TRBV20-1 and TRBJ1-2; D ambiguous. V was shortened by 5 bases and J by 5 bases, with 12 bases between the two germline ends. Germline V lookup: CDR1 DFQATT, CDR2 SNEGSKA (reference sequence). This CDR3 region has 12 residues. The CDR3 region is CSAHPDDYGYTF. CDR3 DNA: TGCAGTGCTCATCCCGACGATTATGGCTACACCTTC.

This chain's CDR3 is CRGVRGGGKNTEAFF. As DNA, the CDR3 is TGCAGGGGGGTTCGAGGGGGAGGAAAGAACACTGAAGCTTTCTTT. V usage is TRBV29-1 and J usage is TRBJ1-1, with D possibly being TRBD1 (6 bases). Germline V gene sequence: CDR1 SQVTM, CDR2 ANQGSEA. The CDR3 totals 15 residues.